This T cell receptor beta chain was documented in a study of T-cell memory formation after mild COVID-19. Overall study context: TCR clusters showed largely donor specificity. Findings and limits, study-wide: Cross-reactive memory seemingly joined, as some responding clones were found in pre-infection memory. Later expanders leaned toward CD4+, whereas clones contracting from day 15 to 85 were balanced CD4/CD8. Specificity for SARS-CoV-2 was not confirmed among the second-wave clones peaking on day 37.

Concerning this clonotype: Its matching antigen is unknown.

MiXCR, applied by TCRdb to the 5' RACE reads, yields one record per CDR3 protein. The repertoire includes 250,000 to 300,000 distinct CDR3 sequences, about 16% of them detected once, and roughly 23% sits in the top ten. V was pared by 5 bases and J by 5 bases, with 11 bases between. Per the germline V gene, CDR1 is SEHNR and CDR2 is FQNEAQ (reference sequence). The CDR3 sequence is 13 residues long. The specimen sequenced was PBMCs or a T cell subset sorted from them (not recorded which). The clonotype was recovered from a man aged 18 to 29 who had mild COVID-19 (a few samples of this study predate the infection). Cell type and time point are not known. The J gene is TRBJ2-3, the V gene TRBV7-9, with D hard to call. CDR3 nucleotide sequence: TGTGCCAGCAGCCGCCCGGTGGGAGATACGCAGTATTTT. This codes for CASSRPVGDTQYF.